This TCR beta chain was captured by sequencing in a study of beta chain features in type 1 diabetes. CDR1 and CDR2 from the germline V gene are ENHRY and SYGVKD. Trimming cost V 11 bases and J 5 bases, with 19 bases left between them. The length of the CDR3 is 14 residues. Expressed TCRB transcripts were sequenced because the isolated RNA had all been reverse transcribed beforehand. TCRdb's table, derived via immunoSEQ multiplex PCR, lists solely in-frame clones and lacks some. This table has approximately 250,000 clones, around 25% appearing once. Purity exceeding 95% was reached by all sorted populations. This clone was recorded a few times. The antigen is undetermined. Study-wide points: An over-representation of cells with high TCR expression could result from cDNA sequencing. Type 1 diabetes patients had VDJ junctions that carried fewer insertions and more deletions. All four CD4+ subsets from Type 1 diabetes patients carried moderately but significantly shorter TCRB CDR3s.

The sequence came from a young woman with type 1 diabetes. Sample: naive CD4+ T cells from blood. The gene calls are TRBV10-3 and TRBJ2-1; D is possibly TRBD1 (5 bases). In DNA, the CDR3 is TGTGCCGCCGCGTGGGCAGGGCCCAACAATGAGCAGTTCTTC. This sequence encodes CAAAWAGPNNEQFF.